The source of this T cell receptor beta chain is a study of blood T cell repertoires in COVID-19. J gave up 4 bases and V 6 bases, and 9 bases lay outside the gene matches. Germline CDR1 is MNHEY and CDR2 is SVGEGT. The CDR3 length is 15 residues. Measured with immunoSEQ multiplex PCR; TCRdb has only the in-frame clones, and not every one. The sample holds approximately 210,000 clones, around 81% seen once. The source of this sequence is a woman between 50 and 59 years old with acute COVID-19. This chain connects TRBV6-2 or TRBV6-3 to TRBJ2-5; TRBD2 agrees at 9 bases. The specimen was PBMCs or T cells enriched from blood (not recorded which). CDR3 loop: CASSPRAGGRETQYF. The CDR3 bases are TGTGCCAGCAGCCCACGGGCGGGAGGGAGAGAGACCCAGTACTTC.